These 12 T cell receptor beta chains were all obtained from the same sample, sequenced in a study of blood T cells in healthy people across ages. A sample-barcoded 5' primer and a J-beta primer mix were used in a second PCR of roughly 7 to 12 cycles. MiXCR, applied by TCRdb to the 5' RACE reads, yields one record per CDR3 protein. Of fewer than 650,000 distinct CDR3 sequences detected, about 28% appear once; the ten largest clones hold 3% to 4.5%. These data were also filed under a second study, of T cells of mothers and their children.

Sequenced material: blood. All receptors come from a boy between 2 and 10 years old in good health.

This clonotype was counted a few times. V and J are TRBV29-1 and TRBJ1-1; 7 positions match TRBD1. V shed 4 bases and J 0 bases; nucleotides not matched to a gene: 11. The length of the CDR3 is 16 residues. Germline V gene lookup returns CDR1 SQVTM and CDR2 ANQGSEA. The CDR3 region has the DNA TGCAGCGTTGGCTCCGGGACAGCGAATTTGAACACTGAAGCTTTCTTT. It encodes CSVGSGTANLNTEAFF.

The chain has TRBV7-2 and TRBJ2-5; tentative D call: TRBD2 (6 bases). The CDR3 has 15 residues. Germline loops: CDR1 SGHTA, CDR2 FQGNSA. V dropped 5 bases and J dropped 1 base, with 14 bases sitting between them. DNA of the CDR3: TGTGCCAGCAGCCTCACGCGGGGTGCCCAAGAGACCCAGTACTTC. Protein product: CASSLTRGAQETQYF.

V and J are TRBV7-2 and TRBJ2-3, with TRBD2 identical over 8 bases. This CDR3 spans 17 amino acids. Per germline, CDR1 SGHTA and CDR2 FQGNSA. Losses at the gene ends were 0 bases for V and 0 bases for J; bases not matched to a gene: 5. CDR3 DNA: TGTGCCAGCAGCTTAGCTACGACTAGCGAGAGCACAGATACGCAGTATTTT. Translated, it gives CASSLATTSESTDTQYF.

A note on this clonotype: A junction boundary mismatches the germline segment, possibly from a read error. The V gene is TRBV5-5, the J gene TRBJ2-1; 13 nucleotides line up with TRBD2. The CDR3 sequence is 19 residues long. Germline V gene data show CDR1 as SGHKS and CDR2 as YYEKEE (reference sequence). The CDR3 is CASSSPGLAGRPNNNVQFF. The CDR3 DNA sequence: TGTGCCAGCAGCTCACCGGGACTAGCGGGGAGACCCAATAACAATGTGCAGTTCTTC.

The gene calls are TRBV6-6 and TRBJ1-2, with D hard to call. This CDR3 is 14 amino acids long. The V gene lost 1 base and the J gene lost 0 bases, with 6 bases spanning the gap. CDR1 and CDR2 (germline): MNHNY, SVGAGI (reference sequence). The CDR3 protein is CASSYFGANYGYTF. CDR3 DNA sequence: TGTGCCAGCAGTTACTTCGGGGCTAACTATGGCTACACCTTC.

The chain links TRBV6-6 to TRBJ2-7; 10 nucleotides match TRBD1. The V segment lost 4 bases and the J segment 8 bases; nucleotides outside the gene matches: 8. This CDR3 spans 14 amino acids. Germline CDR1 and CDR2: MNHNY and SVGAGI (reference sequence). CDR3 nucleotides: TGTGCCAGCAGTTCCCCCGGGACAGGGGAAAAGCAGTACTTC. As protein: CASSSPGTGEKQYF.

The rearrangement links TRBV6-2 or TRBV6-3 to TRBJ1-4; D not resolved. The V and J ends lost 7 bases and 1 base respectively, with 4 bases between them. CDR3 length: 12 residues. Germline V gene lookup returns CDR1 MNHEY and CDR2 SVGEGT. The CDR3 bases are TGTGCCAGCATGGAAACTAATGAAAAACTGTTTTTT. Translation: CASMETNEKLFF.

This rearrangement joins TRBV3-1 to TRBJ2-1; D may be TRBD1 (5 bases). With 1 base removed from V and 4 bases from J, the gap between germline ends came to 11 bases. The CDR3 runs to 15 residues. In germline, CDR1 is LGHDT, CDR2 YNNKEL (reference sequence). For the CDR3, the DNA is TGTGCCAGCAGCCAAGGAACAGGAGAATACAATGAGCAGTTCTTC. Translated: CASSQGTGEYNEQFF.

The V gene is TRBV29-1, the J gene TRBJ2-7; 8 bases map to TRBD1. The junction had 7 bases not matched to a gene; V was cut back by 3 bases and J by 3 bases. Germline lookup yields CDR1 SQVTM and CDR2 ANQGSEA. The CDR3 has 14 residues. The CDR3 bases are TGCAGCGTTGAGGTAGGGACAGGACACTACGAGCAGTACTTC. This gives the protein CSVEVGTGHYEQYF.

The chain is built from TRBV6-5 and TRBJ2-5; TRBD2 matches 7 bases. Germline loops: CDR1 MNHEY, CDR2 SVGAGI. The V segment lost 2 bases and the J segment 4 bases; nucleotides outside the gene matches: 10. The CDR3 length is 16 residues. CDR3 in amino acids: CASSYLGGGSPETQYF. In DNA, the CDR3 is TGTGCCAGCAGTTACCTGGGGGGGGGTTCCCCAGAGACCCAGTACTTC.

This clonotype was counted ten times or more. The chain recombines TRBV13 with TRBJ2-1, with a tentative D call TRBD2 (5 bases). This CDR3 is 16 amino acids long. The ends were cut back, 5 bases at V and 0 bases at J, with 14 bases in the middle. The germline gives CDR1 PRHDT, CDR2 FYEKMQ (reference sequence). The CDR3 is CASSPPPGSSYNEQFF. The CDR3 DNA follows: TGTGCCAGCAGCCCACCGCCGGGGAGCTCCTACAATGAGCAGTTCTTC.

The gene calls are TRBV10-3 and TRBJ2-2, with D maybe TRBD2 (6 bases). CDR1 ENHRY and CDR2 SYGVKD come from the germline V gene. This CDR3 contains 15 residues. V shed 4 bases and J shed 2 bases, with 11 bases lying between them. For the CDR3, the DNA is TGTGCCATCAGTGCTCCGGGACTCAACACCGGGGAGCTGTTTTTT. Protein: CAISAPGLNTGELFF.